This TCR beta chain was captured in a study of T cells in Graves' hyperthyroidism and ophthalmopathy (dated by TCRdb to the late 2010s). Background on the whole study: Peripheral blood samples were taken at the time of initial diagnosis, prior to any treatment. Prospective prediction of ophthalmopathy was tested in an independent validation cohort of fewer than 20 hyperthyroidism patients and 17 patients who later progressed to ophthalmopathy. The paper describes TCR Vbeta CDR3 sequencing of around 140 peripheral blood samples, made up of around 41 ophthalmopathy patients, roughly 75 hyperthyroidism patients and roughly 17 progressor patients. In over five Graves' hyperthyroidism patients, the study also compared T-cell repertoires from thyroid tissue with T-cell repertoires from blood. To identify distinguishing TCR V-J signatures, a discovery cohort of around 98 patients was used, comprising fewer than 45 with Graves' ophthalmopathy and 57 with stable Graves' hyperthyroidism. The 90 to 100 discovery patients were randomly split 7:3 into training and test sets. Following sampling, methimazole starting at 30 mg daily was given to hyperthyroidism patients, and high-dose intravenous methylprednisolone was given to ophthalmopathy patients. The full study reports these points: Sample size was not statistically predetermined, and blinding of investigators to group allocation was not performed. A model built on a 13 V-J signature distinguished ophthalmopathy from stable hyperthyroidism, reaching 87.88% sensitivity and about 81% specificity in cross-validation and 80%/75% in testing. Most expanded thyroid clonotypes (frequency above 0.001) were also found in blood, which suggests that blood repertoires may mirror thyroid immune responses. In validation, the model predicted progression to ophthalmopathy a median of roughly six months before onset, with over 60% sensitivity and about 72% specificity.

This clonotype appeared a few times. There is no known antigen for this receptor. Base qualities are not provided; no much larger clone lies one nucleotide away. The TCR beta CDR3 regions were amplified from RNA transcripts. The first round of RT-PCR for the TCR CDR3 was performed with the HTBI primer set and the Qiagen OneStep RT-PCR kit. A second multiplex PCR round built the libraries, followed by size selection and purification. The libraries were sequenced on an Illumina HiSeq2000 using paired-end 100 bp reads. Per the authors' processing: SOAPnuke was used to process the raw data, removing reads that contained adapters or uncalled bases, had a mean Phred below 15, or lacked an exact match to the constant primer or identifier. COPE v1.2.5 was used to merge high-quality paired reads, and clonotypes were defined as unique nucleotide sequences. MiTCR v1.1 was used to align the clonotypes against IMGT TRBV, TRBD and TRBJ reference segments. The analysis was restricted to V-J combinations with a frequency above 0.0001, which together covered roughly 99% of the repertoires. The TCS score was defined as F50 (clonal expansion) divided by E x V (chaos), with BLOSUM62-based TCRdist calculated between CDR3 peptides within each V-J. Welch's t-statistics and random forest reduced just over 500 V-J features to 13, which were used in a naive Bayes classifier (R e1071). The public reads were reanalyzed by TCRdb: fastp trimming at Q25, MiXCR alignment, in-frame beta chains only. Each CDR3 protein gets just one entry, which takes the most common genes and DNA from the rows behind it. In this record, the V and J calls reflect TCRdb's handling and not the investigators' own analysis. In all, the sample holds 600,000 to 900,000 distinct CDR3 sequences, and about 17% of those were seen once. The ten largest clones represent approximately 8% of the sample.

Reading from cysteine to phenylalanine, the CDR3 counts 15 amino acids. Just CDR3 DNA is preserved here, 45 bases in frame from base 1. For CDR1 and CDR2, the germline V gene (reference sequence) lists LNHDA and SQIVND. V sheds 6 bases and J sheds 4 bases, leaving 17 bases between their ends. Stable Graves' hyperthyroidism was defined as no progression to ophthalmopathy during 18 months of follow-up. The hyperthyroidism patients were between 18 and 65 years old and newly diagnosed, with a disease duration of less than 2 months. Patients with uncontrolled infections, other autoimmune diseases, pregnancy or lactation were excluded. Diagnoses were established on the basis of clinical symptoms, serum thyroxine and TRAb, thyroid ultrasound, and orbital computed tomography. PBMCs were separated from roughly 10 ml of fresh peripheral blood using Ficoll-Paque density gradient centrifugation. Total RNA was extracted with Trizol reagent, and quality was checked on an Agilent 2100 Bioanalyzer.

Sequencing was done on a sample of blood. The chain joins TRBV19 to TRBJ2-3; the D gene is perhaps TRBD1 or TRBD2, as each covers 6 bases. The clonotype originates from a man between 18 and 35 years old with Graves' hyperthyroidism. CDR3 region: CASSIQGRRADTQYF. The DNA sequence reads TGTGCCAGTAGCATACAGGGTCGGAGGGCAGATACGCAGTATTTT. With the rest looked up from the reference TRBV19 and TRBJ2-3 genes rather than sequenced, the full variable domain is DGGITQSPKYLFRKEGQNVTLSCEQNLNHDAMYWYRQDPGQGLRLIYYSQIVNDFQKGDIAEGYSVSREKKESFPLTVTSAQKNPTAFYLCASSIQGRRADTQYFGPGTRLTVL.